The 3 T cell receptor beta chains reported below all come from one sample, sequenced in a study of response to subunit inactivated influenza vaccine. A single record per CDR3 protein comes from TCRdb applying MiXCR to the RT-PCR reads. The sample includes some 800,000 distinct CDR3 sequences, over 20% seen only once; the top ten take 10% to 13%. Sample: PBMCs from blood, taken around 5 days after vaccination. Every receptor here comes from a man aged 45-65 years who received an inactivated influenza vaccine.

V and J are TRBV20-1 and TRBJ2-5; 10 bases fit TRBD2. Looked up from germline, CDR1 is DFQATT and CDR2 is SNEGSKA (reference sequence). This CDR3 has 15 amino acids. The ends lost 0 bases at V and 5 bases at J; junction bases unmatched: 6. This CDR3 reads CSARDLAGDGETQYF. The CDR3 nucleotides are TGCAGTGCTAGAGATCTAGCGGGAGATGGCGAGACCCAGTACTTC.

This clonotype was recorded many times. The chain joins TRBV24-1 to TRBJ2-4; either TRBD1 or TRBD2 may fit D (7 bases each). CDR3 size: 16 residues. Germline assignment: CDR1 KGHDR and CDR2 SFDVKD. V was shortened by 4 bases and J by 6 bases, with 18 bases between the two germline ends. Here the CDR3 DNA reads TGTGCCACCAGTGAACCACTCCAGGGGGGGAGAAACATTCAGTACTTC. This translates into CATSEPLQGGRNIQYF.

This clonotype was recorded a few times. The CDR3 coding sequence is TGTGCCAGCAGCCCGAAAGCTAGCACAGATACGCAGTATTTT. Its protein product is CASSPKASTDTQYF. V and J are TRBV5-5 and TRBJ2-3; D unresolved. V lost 4 bases and J lost 0, with 9 bases in between. Germline V gene lookup returns CDR1 SGHKS and CDR2 YYEKEE (reference sequence). The CDR3 has 14 residues.